This T cell receptor (beta chain) derives from a study of shared clonotypes between healthy human individuals. On the study more broadly: The study used three CD4 naive, three CD4 memory, two CD8 naive and one CD8 memory plate per donor. Study-wide results and limits: Some naive CD4 clonotypes, around 5%, turned up in common across a handful of donors.

CD45RO-negative CD8 cells positively selected for CCR7 made up the naive population, which excluded terminally differentiated effector memory CD45RA+ cells. With respect to this clone: Its antigen is not known.

Some clones are missing from TCRdb's copy, which holds only in-frame ones; the method was immunoSEQ multiplex PCR. The sample carries 1.5 million to 2.5 million clones, 85% to 95% recorded once. This CDR3 has 14 amino acids. In germline, CDR1 is SGHVS, CDR2 FNYEAQ. V was trimmed by 0 bases and J by 6 bases, leaving 12 bases between them. The TCR comes from a man younger than 35 in good health. The V and J genes are TRBV7-6 and TRBJ2-7; perhaps TRBD2 as D (5 bases). Input material: naive CD8+ T cells sorted from blood. The CDR3 here is CASSLAVRTPEQYF. The CDR3 DNA follows: TGTGCCAGCAGCTTAGCAGTTCGGACTCCCGAGCAGTACTTC.